The next 18 T cell receptor beta chains were all read from a single sample in a study of beta chain features in type 1 diabetes (dated by TCRdb to the late 2010s). The full study reports these points: In all four CD4+ subsets, TCRB CDR3 length was moderately but significantly shorter in type 1 diabetes patients.

Library generation was performed with the immunoSEQ multiplex PCR assay. All of the isolated RNA was reverse transcribed with the High Capacity cDNA Reverse Transcription Kit, so expressed TCRB transcripts were sequenced. TCRdb carries this immuneACCESS record with in-frame sequences only. Its versions omit some clonotypes, under half of them owing to an unresolved V gene in the studies checked, with the rest unexplained. The sample table contains about 700,000 clones; only one count was recorded for around 15% of them. Clones ranked in the top ten supply about 0.02% of the sample. These receptors have no known antigen. The material sequenced was naive CD4+ T cells from blood. The cell subset or site label, read with the paper, signifies: true naive CD4+ T cells. Source of these receptors: a man aged 18 to 29 with type 1 diabetes.

This chain links TRBV4-1 with TRBJ1-2; D gene ambiguous. The CDR3 loop spans 13 amino acids. Trimming cost V 1 base and J 1 base, with 4 bases left between them. Germline lookup yields CDR1 MGHRA and CDR2 YSYEKL. DNA for the CDR3: TGCGCCAGCAGCCAAGGGATTAACTATGGCTACACCTTC. Its translation: CASSQGINYGYTF.

For the CDR3, the DNA is TGTGCCATCAGTAGTCCCCTCAGTGAGCAGTTCTTC. It specifies CAISSPLSEQFF. The rearrangement links TRBV10-3 to TRBJ2-1; D ambiguous. In germline, CDR1 is ENHRY, CDR2 SYGVKD. V lost 5 bases and J lost 9, with 11 bases in between. There are 12 residues in the CDR3.

In this sample, this clone turned up a few times. This rearrangement joins TRBV6-6 to TRBJ2-5; D possibly corresponds to TRBD2 (6 bases). Trimming took 7 bases from V and 3 from J, leaving 12 bases between them. The CDR3 runs to 13 residues. Germline CDR1 is MNHNY and CDR2 is SVGAGI (reference sequence). CDR3 bases: TGTGCCAGCACCCCCTGGGGGGAAGAGACCCAGTACTTC. Translation gives CASTPWGEETQYF.

This clone was counted a few times. This chain joins TRBV6-1 and TRBJ2-7; TRBD1 is a possible D gene (6 bases). CDR1 MNHNS and CDR2 SASEGT come from the germline V gene. The CDR3 covers 15 residues. V was pared by 6 bases and J by 3 bases, with 18 bases between. The CDR3 protein is CASRQTWGPDYEQYF. CDR3 coding DNA: TGTGCCAGCAGGCAAACGTGGGGGCCAGACTACGAGCAGTACTTC.

The chain joins TRBV28 to TRBJ1-2; D remains ambiguous. V was shortened by 9 bases and J by 0 bases, with 8 bases between the two germline ends. This CDR3 region has 12 residues. From germline, CDR1 is MDHEN and CDR2 SYDVKM. The CDR3 reads CASLTSNYGYTF. CDR3 DNA: TGTGCCAGTTTGACTTCTAACTATGGCTACACCTTC.

The CDR3 protein is CASSYGVGASGNTIYF. CDR3 nucleotide sequence: TGTGCCAGCAGTTACGGTGTGGGGGCCTCTGGAAACACCATATATTTT. The chain recombines TRBV6-5 with TRBJ1-3; possibly TRBD1 for D (6 bases). CDR3 length: 16 residues. The germline gives CDR1 MNHEY, CDR2 SVGAGI. V was pared by 2 bases and J by 0 bases, with 11 bases between.

The chain uses TRBV7-9 and TRBJ2-7; D possibly uses TRBD1 or TRBD2 (5 bases each). This CDR3 has 15 residues. Germline V lookup: CDR1 SEHNR, CDR2 FQNEAQ (reference sequence). V lost 2 bases to trimming and J lost 3 bases, with 14 bases between them. The CDR3 coding sequence is TGTGCCAGCAGCTTATCGGACTCAGGGAACTACGAGCAGTACTTC. As protein: CASSLSDSGNYEQYF.

This clone has just a few counts. The rearrangement links TRBV30 to TRBJ2-5; D is unresolved. V was cut by 2 bases and J by 5 bases, with 12 bases left in between. CDR1 GTSNPN and CDR2 SVGIG come from the germline V gene (reference sequence). The CDR3 covers 13 residues. The CDR3 loop is CAWSPMLEETQYF. CDR3 coding DNA: TGTGCCTGGAGTCCGATGTTAGAGGAGACCCAGTACTTC.

This clone was seen more than once but under ten times. J is TRBJ1-5 and V is TRBV9; D gene uncertain. CDR3 length: 13 residues. Trimming removed 4 bases from V and 3 bases from J, with 8 bases in between. Germline V gene data show CDR1 as SGDLS and CDR2 as YYNGEE. DNA for the CDR3: TGTGCCAGCAGCTATAGCCCCAATCAGCCCCAGCATTTT. Its translation is CASSYSPNQPQHF.

The genes are TRBV18 and TRBJ1-3; D not resolved. This CDR3 is 14 amino acids long. Germline values: CDR1 KGHSH, CDR2 LQKENI. The ends were cut back, 2 bases at V and 6 bases at J, with 11 bases in the middle. The CDR3 reads CASSPSAQPNTIYF. DNA for the CDR3: TGTGCCAGCTCACCATCCGCCCAGCCAAACACCATATATTTT.

This clone was seen a handful of times. The chain recombines TRBV28 with TRBJ1-2; no reliable D call. This CDR3 region has 13 residues. The V end was cut by 7 bases, the J end by 1 base, with 10 bases between. The germline V gene encodes CDR1 MDHEN and CDR2 SYDVKM. This CDR3 reads CASMKQVNYGYTF. The CDR3 coding sequence is TGTGCCAGCATGAAGCAGGTTAACTATGGCTACACCTTC.

This chain joins TRBV30 and TRBJ2-4; TRBD2 matches at 7 bases. Germline values: CDR1 GTSNPN, CDR2 SVGIG (reference sequence). The length of the CDR3 is 13 residues. With 3 bases clipped from V and 6 bases from J, the junction kept 5 bases outside the gene matches. CDR3 protein: CAWSRGEGNIQYF. The CDR3 coding sequence is TGTGCCTGGAGCCGGGGGGAGGGAAACATTCAGTACTTC. Using reference TRBV30 and TRBJ2-4 for the parts outside the CDR3, the full variable domain is SQTIHQWPATLVQPVGSPLSLECTVEGTSNPNLYWYRQAAGRGLQLLFYSVGIGQISSEVPQNLSASRPQDRQFILSSKKLLLSDSGFYLCAWSRGEGNIQYFGAGTRLSVL.

CDR3 coding DNA: TGTGCCAGCAGCTTAGAGGCGCAGGGCAATTCACCCCTCCACTTT. Protein: CASSLEAQGNSPLHF. The rearrangement joins TRBV7-6 to TRBJ1-6; possibly TRBD1 for D (5 bases). V lost 1 base to trimming and J lost 7 bases, with 11 bases between them. Germline V gives CDR1 SGHVS, CDR2 FNYEAQ. The CDR3 has 15 residues.

V usage is TRBV4-2 and J usage is TRBJ1-1; D gene uncertain. V was shortened by 4 bases and J by 1 base, with 10 bases between the two germline ends. The germline CDR1 and CDR2 sequences are LGHNA and YNFKEQ. This CDR3 is built from 14 residues. CDR3: CASSPEWQNTEAFF. The DNA for the CDR3 is TGTGCCAGCAGCCCCGAGTGGCAGAACACTGAAGCTTTCTTT.

The CDR3 DNA reads as TGTGCCTGGAGAAGGGTCTCCTATAATTCACCCCTCCACTTT. Translated, it gives CAWRRVSYNSPLHF. This chain links TRBV30 with TRBJ1-6, with unresolved D. The germline V gene has CDR1 GTSNPN and CDR2 SVGIG (reference sequence). Trimming pared 3 bases from V and 0 bases from J, leaving 6 bases between. The CDR3 contains 14 residues.

This clone was seen more than once but under ten times. The gene calls are TRBV30 and TRBJ2-1; D ambiguous. Germline assignment: CDR1 GTSNPN and CDR2 SVGIG (reference sequence). The ends were cut back, 4 bases at V and 4 bases at J, with 11 bases in the middle. The CDR3 is made up of 13 amino acids. The CDR3: CAWIQHPYNEQFF. The CDR3 coding sequence is TGTGCCTGGATCCAGCACCCTTACAATGAGCAGTTCTTC.

The table lists this clone with a few counts. The V call is TRBV11-2, the J call TRBJ1-6; no firm D call. V lost 4 bases, J lost 7 bases, and 2 bases lay in between. CDR1 is SGHAT, CDR2 FQNNGV, per germline. The CDR3 consists of 11 residues. CDR3 coding DNA: TGTGCCAGCAGCTCAAATTCACCCCTCCACTTT. This encodes CASSSNSPLHF. The full variable domain, its missing parts supplied by reference TRBV11-2 and TRBJ1-6, is EAGVAQSPRYKIIEKRQSVAFWCNPISGHATLYWYQQILGQGPKLLIQFQNNGVVDDSQLPKDRFSAERLKGVDSTLKIQPAKLEDSAVYLCASSSNSPLHFGNGTRLTVT.

This clone was observed a few times. The chain links TRBV11-2 to TRBJ2-4; D may correspond to TRBD1 or TRBD2 (5 bases each). The germline V and J ends were trimmed by 4 bases and 3 bases, with 13 bases remaining between them. Looked up from germline, CDR1 is SGHAT and CDR2 is FQNNGV. The CDR3 covers 15 residues. CDR3 DNA sequence: TGTGCCAGCAGCTGGCTGGGACGGAGCAAAAACATTCAGTACTTC. Amino acids: CASSWLGRSKNIQYF.